The sequence of this T cell receptor (beta chain) was determined in a study of blood T cell repertoires in COVID-19. Study-wide background: In each case, the material was cDNA or gDNA derived from T cells, B-cell-depleted T cells, or PBMCs.

Germline V gene lookup returns CDR1 MDHEN and CDR2 SYDVKM. Trimming took off 3 bases at V and 7 bases at J, with 13 bases between the two ends. This CDR3 region has 14 residues. Authors' data handling: Estimates of nucleated cell counts were drawn from the amplification of reference gene primers. Clones were sequenced by immunoSEQ multiplex PCR, and TCRdb holds only the in-frame ones, with some missing. That table is the source of V, J and clone size, and D and trimming were worked out from the DNA. The repertoire holds a few hundred thousand clones, 84% seen once, with 1.5% to 1.9% in the top ten. The material sequenced was peripheral blood. The chain couples TRBV28 to TRBJ1-5, with D unresolved. The sequence was collected from a woman aged 35 to 49 who had recovered from COVID-19. CDR3 nucleotide sequence: TGTGCCAGCAGTTTCCCACAAAATTACCAGCCCCAGCATTTT. Translation gives CASSFPQNYQPQHF.